The present entry profiles one TCR beta chain with its context. The data are from a study of cytomegalovirus exposure and HLA in healthy donors. Study overall: T cells numbering around 180 million yielded fewer than 140 million unique TCR beta sequences in an earlier analysis.

The CDR3 sequence is 14 residues long. Germline V gene sequence: CDR1 MNHNY, CDR2 SVGAGI (reference sequence). V was cut by 0 bases and J by 2 bases, with 7 bases left in between. Healthy bone marrow donors supplied every sample. PCR primers comprised 60 Vbeta and 13 Jbeta primers. Data came from immunoSEQ multiplex PCR; TCRdb stores just in-frame clones and leaves some out. The sample comprises approximately 100,000 clones, about 68% of which are singletons, and 13% to 15% rests with the top ten. This sequence joins TRBV6-6 and TRBJ1-2, with D unclear. Material: PBMCs. The sequence came from a male donor in good health and CMV-seropositive. CDR3 protein: CASSYSAVNYGYTF. As DNA, the CDR3 is TGTGCCAGCAGTTACTCGGCGGTAAACTATGGCTACACCTTC.